The clone carrying this T cell receptor (beta chain) was found once. Using immunoSEQ multiplex PCR, the repertoire was profiled, and TCRdb retains in-frame clones only, with some absent. The table includes some 140,000 clones, about 90% detected once. Per germline, CDR1 SGHAT and CDR2 FQNNGV. The CDR3 runs to 15 residues. V was pared by 4 bases and J by 7 bases, with 7 bases of the junction left unmatched. The data were taken from a study of T cell responses to AZD1222 COVID-19 vaccine. The receptor was derived from an adult who received the AZD1222 COVID-19 vaccine. This sample comprised peripheral blood, obtained 28 days after the second AZD1222 dose. This rearrangement joins TRBV11-2 to TRBJ2-1, with 10 bases lining up with TRBD2. This CDR3 is CASSSLAGGWNEQFF. The CDR3 region has the DNA TGTGCCAGCAGCTCATTAGCGGGAGGTTGGAATGAGCAGTTCTTC.